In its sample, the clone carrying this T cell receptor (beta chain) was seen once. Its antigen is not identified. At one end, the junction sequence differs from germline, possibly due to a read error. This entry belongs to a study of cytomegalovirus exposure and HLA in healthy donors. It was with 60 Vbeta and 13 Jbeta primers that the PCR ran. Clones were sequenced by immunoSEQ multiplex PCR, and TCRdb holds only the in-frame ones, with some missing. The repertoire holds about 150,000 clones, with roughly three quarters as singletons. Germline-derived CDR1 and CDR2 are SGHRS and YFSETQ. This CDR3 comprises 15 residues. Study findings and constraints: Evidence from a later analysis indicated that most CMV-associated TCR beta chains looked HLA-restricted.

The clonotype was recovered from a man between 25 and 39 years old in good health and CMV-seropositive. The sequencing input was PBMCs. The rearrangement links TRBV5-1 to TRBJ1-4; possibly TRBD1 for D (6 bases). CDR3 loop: CASGLAGQPNEKLFF. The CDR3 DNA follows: TGCGCCAGCGGCTTGGCAGGACAGCCTAATGAAAAACTGTTTTTT.